Listed here are 18 T cell receptor beta chains from one sample, sequenced in a study of blood T cell repertoires in COVID-19. TCRdb's table, derived via immunoSEQ multiplex PCR, lists solely in-frame clones and lacks some. The table includes about 99,000 clones, 75% to 85% detected once. The specimen sequenced was peripheral blood. The source is an elderly man with COVID-19, enrolled during active disease.

The V and J genes are TRBV2 and TRBJ1-5; D perhaps matches TRBD1 (5 bases). Trimming pared 2 bases from V and 7 bases from J, leaving 12 bases between. The CDR3 extends over 14 amino acids. Germline CDR1 and CDR2: SNHLY and FYNNEI. CDR3 in amino acids: CASSETGLRQPQHF. CDR3 bases: TGTGCCAGCAGTGAAACGGGACTTCGGCAGCCCCAGCATTTT.

This clone was seen a few times. The chain is built from TRBV3-1 (or the pseudogene TRBV3-2) and TRBJ2-3; 8 bases match TRBD2. Looked up from germline, CDR1 is LGHDT and CDR2 is YNNKEL (reference sequence). This CDR3 is built from 16 residues. V lost 0 bases, J lost 2 bases, and 4 bases stayed unmatched. CDR3 sequence: CASSQDPGGDTDTQYF. The CDR3 region has the DNA TGTGCCAGCAGCCAAGATCCCGGGGGGGACACAGATACGCAGTATTTT.

The chain has TRBV28 and TRBJ2-5; unclear D gene. This CDR3 comprises 13 residues. Germline V gene lookup returns CDR1 MDHEN and CDR2 SYDVKM. V was clipped by 3 bases and J by 2 bases, with 7 bases between them. CDR3 amino acids: CASSFNSQETQYF. The CDR3 DNA sequence: TGTGCCAGCAGTTTTAACAGTCAAGAGACCCAGTACTTC. Drawing the rest from reference TRBV28 and TRBJ2-5, the complete variable domain is DVKVTQSSRYLVKRTGEKVFLECVQDMDHENMFWYRQDPGLGLRLIYFSYDVKMKEKGDIPEGYSVSREKKERFSLILESASTNQTSMYLCASSFNSQETQYFGPGTRLLVL.

In its sample, this clone was seen a few times. The DNA of the CDR3 is TGTGCCAGCCAAACAGGCAACACTGAAGCTTTCTTT. Translating gives CASQTGNTEAFF. V is TRBV18 and J is TRBJ1-1; a possible D gene is TRBD1 (5 bases). V was trimmed by 8 bases and J by 2 bases, leaving 9 bases between them. In germline, CDR1 is KGHSH, CDR2 LQKENI. The CDR3 spans 12 residues.

V is TRBV5-1 and J is TRBJ2-2; 9 bases are shared with TRBD1. The CDR3 has 17 residues. V dropped 2 bases and J dropped 7; count of bases not matched to a gene: 12. Germline V lookup: CDR1 SGHRS, CDR2 YFSETQ. The CDR3, as DNA: TGCGCCAGCAGCTTAGGACAGGGGAATTTTGATTTCGGGGAGCTGTTTTTT. Its protein product is CASSLGQGNFDFGELFF.

The chain combines TRBV27 with TRBJ2-1, with TRBD2 matching 12 bases. Germline CDR1 reads MNHEY; CDR2 reads SMNVEV (reference sequence). V lost 4 bases, J lost 4 bases, and 11 bases stayed unmatched. There are 18 residues in the CDR3. As DNA, the CDR3 is TGTGCCAGCAGTTCCAGGGTACTAGCGGGAGGTTATTACAATGAGCAGTTCTTC. Translation gives CASSSRVLAGGYYNEQFF.

Only one count was recorded for this clone. The CDR3 DNA reads as TGCAGCGTGAACCGGGACAGGGATGGCGAGCAGTACTTC. Its protein is CSVNRDRDGEQYF. This chain links TRBV29-1 with TRBJ2-7, with 9 bases matching TRBD1. Germline V gives CDR1 SQVTM, CDR2 ANQGSEA. The J segment lost 6 bases and the V segment lost 6 bases, leaving 9 bases of the junction unmatched. The CDR3 is 13 residues long.

This sequence joins TRBV5-1 and TRBJ2-1, with D possibly being TRBD1 (5 bases). CDR1 and CDR2 (germline): SGHRS, YFSETQ. The CDR3 loop spans 18 amino acids. The V and J ends lost 4 bases and 0 bases respectively, with 20 bases between them. CDR3 region: CASSRKPKTASSYNEQFF. CDR3 DNA: TGCGCCAGCAGCCGTAAACCCAAGACAGCCTCCTCCTACAATGAGCAGTTCTTC.

The chain combines TRBV2 with TRBJ2-7; 11 bases are a match to TRBD2. The CDR3 has 15 residues. The junction had 8 bases not matched to a gene; V was cut back by 0 bases and J by 10 bases. Germline values: CDR1 SNHLY, CDR2 FYNNEI. CDR3 protein: CASSEAMLGLAVQYF. The CDR3, as DNA: TGTGCCAGCAGTGAAGCCATGCTGGGACTAGCGGTCCAGTACTTC.

V usage is TRBV3-1 (or the pseudogene TRBV3-2) and J usage is TRBJ2-1, with TRBD2 identical over 11 bases. Trimming cost V 4 bases and J 13 bases; bases outside gene matches: 6. The length of the CDR3 is 13 residues. Looked up from germline, CDR1 is LGHDT and CDR2 is YNNKEL (reference sequence). The CDR3 sequence is CASSPFGTSGQFF. The CDR3 DNA reads TGTGCCAGCAGCCCATTCGGGACTAGCGGACAGTTCTTC.

The chain employs TRBV27 and TRBJ1-1, with D possibly TRBD1 on 5 matching bases. The CDR3 totals 15 residues. V lost 2 bases and J 7 bases, leaving 17 bases between the germline ends. CDR1 and CDR2 from the germline V gene are MNHEY and SMNVEV (reference sequence). The chain's CDR3 is CASSLRRAGLGEAFF. Here the CDR3 DNA reads TGTGCCAGCAGTTTAAGACGGGCAGGGTTAGGTGAAGCTTTCTTT.

The chain links TRBV6-6 to TRBJ1-5, with TRBD1 matching 11 bases. The J segment lost 6 bases and the V segment lost 5 bases, leaving 6 bases of the junction unmatched. Germline CDR1 is MNHNY and CDR2 is SVGAGI (reference sequence). CDR3 size: 15 residues. CDR3 coding DNA: TGTGCCAGCAGTGGCGGACAGGGGGCCCCTCAGCCCCAGCATTTT. This encodes CASSGGQGAPQPQHF.

The rearrangement links TRBV11-2 to TRBJ1-1; perhaps TRBD1 as D (6 bases). This CDR3 has 16 residues. The germline CDR1 and CDR2 sequences are SGHAT and FQNNGV. The V end lost 3 bases, the J end lost 3 bases, and 17 bases lay between the germline ends. The CDR3 DNA is TGTGCCAGCAGCTTTACGACAGGAGGTATAGACACTGAAGCTTTCTTT. Amino acids: CASSFTTGGIDTEAFF.

The CDR3 loop is CASSISGFNQPQHF. The CDR3 bases are TGCGCCAGCAGCATATCAGGTTTCAATCAGCCCCAGCATTTT. The rearrangement joins TRBV5-1 to TRBJ1-5; D is unresolved. Per germline, CDR1 SGHRS and CDR2 YFSETQ. The CDR3 totals 14 residues. V was shortened by 4 bases and J by 3 bases, with 11 bases between the two germline ends.

This clone came up once. The rearrangement uses TRBV28 and TRBJ2-3, with 16 bases lining up with TRBD2. V lost 5 bases, J lost 9 bases, and 8 bases stayed unmatched. CDR3 length: 16 amino acids. CDR1 is MDHEN and CDR2 is SYDVKM in the germline V gene. The CDR3 nucleotides are TGTGCCAGCAGTCTAGGGACTAGCGGGAGGGCCGGAACGCAGTATTTT. This gives the protein CASSLGTSGRAGTQYF.

The chain is built from TRBV2 and TRBJ2-2; a possible D gene is TRBD1 (8 bases). The germline V and J ends were trimmed by 0 bases and 5 bases, with 10 bases remaining between them. Germline V gene data show CDR1 as SNHLY and CDR2 as FYNNEI. The CDR3 spans 15 residues. CDR3 region: CASSEAQGGTGELFF. The CDR3 bases are TGTGCCAGCAGTGAAGCACAGGGGGGGACCGGGGAGCTGTTTTTT.

This clone was found once. The chain links TRBV7-2 to TRBJ2-1, with TRBD2 identical over 8 bases. Germline V lookup: CDR1 SGHTA, CDR2 FQGNSA. V was pared by 1 base and J by 3 bases, with 2 bases of the junction left unmatched. The CDR3 contains 15 residues. CDR3 bases: TGTGCCAGCAGCTTAGGGGCGGGAGGCTACAATGAGCAGTTCTTC. It specifies CASSLGAGGYNEQFF.

V gene TRBV14 combines with J gene TRBJ2-7, with TRBD2 matching over 8 bases. The germline gives CDR1 SGHDN, CDR2 FVKESK. This CDR3 has 16 amino acids. The ends lost 0 bases at V and 4 bases at J; junction bases unmatched: 8. CDR3 coding DNA: TGTGCCAGCAGCCAAGATCAACGACTAGCGCATTACGAGCAGTACTTC. It is translated as CASSQDQRLAHYEQYF.